This record concerns one T cell receptor (beta chain) sequence. Antigen unknown. A read error may produce the germline difference seen at one junction end. The CDR3 length is 15 residues. CDR1 is MGHRA, CDR2 YSYEKL, per germline. This entry comes from a study of beta chain features in type 1 diabetes. On the study more broadly: Sorted cells from all samples, numbering approximately 110,000,000, were examined. Regarding the study as a whole: An over-representation of cells with high TCR expression could result from cDNA sequencing.

Sequencing targeted expressed TCRB transcripts, as all isolated RNA had been reverse transcribed. The table came from immunoSEQ multiplex PCR; TCRdb's copy has only in-frame clones and leaves some out. This table holds about 110,000 clones, about two fifths found once. The chain uses TRBV4-1 and TRBJ2-7, with 7 positions matching TRBD1. Sequencing was carried out using stem cell memory CD4+ T cells from blood. This TCR was recovered from a woman younger than 30 in good health. CDR3 nucleotides: TGTGCCAGCAGCTACCAGGGGGTGAGGTCCTACGAGCAGTACTTC. Its translation is CASSYQGVRSYEQYF.